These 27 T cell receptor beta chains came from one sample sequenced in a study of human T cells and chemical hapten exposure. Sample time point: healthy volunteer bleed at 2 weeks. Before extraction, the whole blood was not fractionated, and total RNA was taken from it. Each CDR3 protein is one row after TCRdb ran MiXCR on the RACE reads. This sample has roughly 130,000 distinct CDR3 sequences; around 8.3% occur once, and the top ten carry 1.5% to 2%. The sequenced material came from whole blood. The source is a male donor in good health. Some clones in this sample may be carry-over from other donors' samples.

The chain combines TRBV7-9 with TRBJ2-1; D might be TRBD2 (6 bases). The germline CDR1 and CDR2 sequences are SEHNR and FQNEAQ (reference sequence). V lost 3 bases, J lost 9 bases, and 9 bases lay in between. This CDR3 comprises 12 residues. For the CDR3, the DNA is TGTGCCAGCAGCTTTTCAGCGGGTGAGCAGTTCTTC. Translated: CASSFSAGEQFF.

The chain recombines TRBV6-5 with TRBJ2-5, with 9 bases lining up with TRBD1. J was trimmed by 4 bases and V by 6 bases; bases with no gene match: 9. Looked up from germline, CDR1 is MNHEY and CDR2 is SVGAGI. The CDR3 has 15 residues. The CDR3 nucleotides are TGTGCCAGCAGCGGCACCGGGACAGGGTCAGAGACCCAGTACTTC. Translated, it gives CASSGTGTGSETQYF.

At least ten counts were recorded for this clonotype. Here the CDR3 reads CSVGDNRLTFF. The CDR3 nucleotides read TGCAGCGTTGGGGACAATCGGTTGACTTTCTTT. The chain recombines TRBV29-1 with TRBJ1-1; tentative D call: TRBD1 (6 bases). The CDR3 sequence is 11 residues long. Deletions cut 4 bases from V and 12 bases from J, with 15 bases between. Germline CDR1 reads SQVTM; CDR2 reads ANQGSEA.

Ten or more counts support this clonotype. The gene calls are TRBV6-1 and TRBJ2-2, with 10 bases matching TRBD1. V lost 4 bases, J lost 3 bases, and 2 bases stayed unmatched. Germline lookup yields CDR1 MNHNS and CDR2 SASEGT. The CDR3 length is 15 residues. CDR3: CASSAGTGDTGELFF. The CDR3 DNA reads TGTGCCAGCAGTGCCGGGACAGGGGACACCGGGGAGCTGTTTTTT.

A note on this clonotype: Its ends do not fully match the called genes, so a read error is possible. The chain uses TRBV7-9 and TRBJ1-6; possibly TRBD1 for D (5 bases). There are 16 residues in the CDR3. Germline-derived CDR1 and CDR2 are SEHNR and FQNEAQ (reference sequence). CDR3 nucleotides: TGTGTCAGCAGCTTAGATTCGGGGACGAATAATTCACCCCTCCACTTT. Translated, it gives CVSSLDSGTNNSPLHF.

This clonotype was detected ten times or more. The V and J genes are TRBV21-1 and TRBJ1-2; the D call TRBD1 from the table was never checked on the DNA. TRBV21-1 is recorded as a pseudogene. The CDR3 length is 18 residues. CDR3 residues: CASSKASRDRVLCYGYTF. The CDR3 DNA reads TGTGCCAGCAGCAAAGCATCCCGGGACAGGGTTTTATGCTATGGCTACACCTTC.

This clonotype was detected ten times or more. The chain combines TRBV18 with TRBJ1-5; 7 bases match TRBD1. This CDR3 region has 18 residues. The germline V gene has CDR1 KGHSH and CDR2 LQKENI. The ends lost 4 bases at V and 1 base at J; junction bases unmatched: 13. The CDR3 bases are TGTGCCAGCTCACACGCTAATATTGGGGACAGCAGCAATCAGCCCCAGCATTTT. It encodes CASSHANIGDSSNQPQHF.

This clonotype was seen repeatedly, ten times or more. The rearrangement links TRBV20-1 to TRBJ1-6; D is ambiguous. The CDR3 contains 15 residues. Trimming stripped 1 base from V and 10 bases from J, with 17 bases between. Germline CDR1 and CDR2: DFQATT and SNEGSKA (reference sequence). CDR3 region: CSARGAEGRRSPLHF. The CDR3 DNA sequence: TGCAGTGCTAGAGGTGCCGAAGGGCGGCGCTCACCCCTCCACTTT.

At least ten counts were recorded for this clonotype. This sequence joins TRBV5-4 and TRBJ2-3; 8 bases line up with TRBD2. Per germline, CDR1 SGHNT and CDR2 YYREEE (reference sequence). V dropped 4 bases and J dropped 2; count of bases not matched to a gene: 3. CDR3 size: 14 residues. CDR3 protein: CASSLGRATDTQYF. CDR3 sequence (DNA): TGTGCCAGCAGCCTCGGGAGGGCCACAGATACGCAGTATTTT.

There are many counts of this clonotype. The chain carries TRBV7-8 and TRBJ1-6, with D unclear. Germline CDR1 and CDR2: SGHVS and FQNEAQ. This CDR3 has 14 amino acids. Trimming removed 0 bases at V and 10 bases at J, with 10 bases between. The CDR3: CASSLAGYGSPLHF. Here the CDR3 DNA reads TGTGCCAGCAGCTTAGCAGGGTACGGGTCACCCCTCCACTTT.

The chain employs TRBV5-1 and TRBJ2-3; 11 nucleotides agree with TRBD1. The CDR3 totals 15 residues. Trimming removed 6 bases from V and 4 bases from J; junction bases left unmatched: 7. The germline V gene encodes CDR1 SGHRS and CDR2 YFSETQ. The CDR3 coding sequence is TGCGCCAGCAAATCCGGGACAGGGGGAGCAGATACGCAGTATTTT. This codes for CASKSGTGGADTQYF.

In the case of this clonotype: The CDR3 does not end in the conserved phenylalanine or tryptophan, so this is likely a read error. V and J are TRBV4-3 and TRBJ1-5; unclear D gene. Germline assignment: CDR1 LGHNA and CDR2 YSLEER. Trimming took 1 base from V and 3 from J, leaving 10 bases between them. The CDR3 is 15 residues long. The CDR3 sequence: CASSQVVSVNQPQHL. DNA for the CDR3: TGCGCCAGCAGCCAAGTGGTGTCAGTCAATCAGCCCCAGCATTTA.

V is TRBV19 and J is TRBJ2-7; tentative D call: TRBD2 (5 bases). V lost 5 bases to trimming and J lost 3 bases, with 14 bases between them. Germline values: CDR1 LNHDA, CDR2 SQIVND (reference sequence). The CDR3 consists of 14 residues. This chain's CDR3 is CASSPTRQYYEQYF. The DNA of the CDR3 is TGTGCCAGTAGTCCCACTAGGCAGTACTACGAGCAGTACTTC.

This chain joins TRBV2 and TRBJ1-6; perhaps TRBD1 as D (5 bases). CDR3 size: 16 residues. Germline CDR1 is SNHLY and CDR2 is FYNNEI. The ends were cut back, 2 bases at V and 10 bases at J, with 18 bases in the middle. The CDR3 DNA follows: TGTGCCAGCAGTGAATTGGGGCAGGGAAATGGATCACCCCTCCACTTT. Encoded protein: CASSELGQGNGSPLHF. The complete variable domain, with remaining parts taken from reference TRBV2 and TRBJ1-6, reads EPEVTQTPSHQVTQMGQEVILRCVPISNHLYFYWYRQILGQKVEFLVSFYNNEISEKSEIFDDQFSVERPDGSNFTLKIRSTKLEDSAMYFCASSELGQGNGSPLHFGNGTRLTVT.

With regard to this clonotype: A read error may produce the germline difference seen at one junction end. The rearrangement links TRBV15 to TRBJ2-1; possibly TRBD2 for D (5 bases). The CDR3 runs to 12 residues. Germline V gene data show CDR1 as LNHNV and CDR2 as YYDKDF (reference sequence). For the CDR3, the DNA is TGTTCCACCAGCAGCCGGGGCAATGAGCAGTTCTTC. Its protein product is CSTSSRGNEQFF.

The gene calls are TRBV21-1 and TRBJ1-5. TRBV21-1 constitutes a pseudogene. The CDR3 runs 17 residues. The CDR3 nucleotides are TGTGCCAGCAGCAAAGCACGTGCGGGACGGCTCAATCAGCCCCAGCATTTT. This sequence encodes CASSKARAGRLNQPQHF.

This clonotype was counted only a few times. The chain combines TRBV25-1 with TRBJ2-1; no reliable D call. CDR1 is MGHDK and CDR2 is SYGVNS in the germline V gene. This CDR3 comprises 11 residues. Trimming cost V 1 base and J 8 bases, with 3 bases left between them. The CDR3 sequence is CASSEFDEQFF. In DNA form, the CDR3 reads TGTGCCAGCAGTGAATTCGATGAGCAGTTCTTC.

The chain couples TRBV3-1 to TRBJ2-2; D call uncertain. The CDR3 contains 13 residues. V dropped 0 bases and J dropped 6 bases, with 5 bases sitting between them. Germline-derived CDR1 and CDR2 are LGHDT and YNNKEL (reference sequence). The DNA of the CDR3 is TGTGCCAGCAGCCAAGATTACGCCGGGGAGCTGTTTTTT. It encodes CASSQDYAGELFF.

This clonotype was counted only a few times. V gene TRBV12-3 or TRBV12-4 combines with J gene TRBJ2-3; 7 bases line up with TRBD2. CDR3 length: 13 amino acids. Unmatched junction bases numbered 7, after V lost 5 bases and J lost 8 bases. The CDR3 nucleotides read TGTGCCAGCAGTCCGTGGGGGGGTAGTACGCAGTATTTT. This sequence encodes CASSPWGGSTQYF.

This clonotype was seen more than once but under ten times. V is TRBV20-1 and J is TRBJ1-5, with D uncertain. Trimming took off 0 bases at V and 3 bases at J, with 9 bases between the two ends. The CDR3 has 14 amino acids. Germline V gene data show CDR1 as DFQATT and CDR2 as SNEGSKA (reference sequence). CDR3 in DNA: TGCAGTGCTAGAGAAAACCCCGCCAATCAGCCCCAGCATTTT. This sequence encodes CSARENPANQPQHF.

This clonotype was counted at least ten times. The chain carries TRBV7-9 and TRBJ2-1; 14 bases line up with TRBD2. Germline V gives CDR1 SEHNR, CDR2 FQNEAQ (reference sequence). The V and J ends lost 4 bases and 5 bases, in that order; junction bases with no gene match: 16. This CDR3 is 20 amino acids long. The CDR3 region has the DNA TGTGCCAGCAGCTCTAGGGAACTGGGACTAGCGGGAGTAGACAACAATGAGCAGTTCTTC. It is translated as CASSSRELGLAGVDNNEQFF. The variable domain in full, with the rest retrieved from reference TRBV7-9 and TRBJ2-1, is DTGVSQNPRHKITKRGQNVTFRCDPISEHNRLYWYRQTLGQGPEFLTYFQNEAQLEKSRLLSDRFSAERPKGSFSTLEIQRTEQGDSAMYLCASSSRELGLAGVDNNEQFFGPGTRLTVL.

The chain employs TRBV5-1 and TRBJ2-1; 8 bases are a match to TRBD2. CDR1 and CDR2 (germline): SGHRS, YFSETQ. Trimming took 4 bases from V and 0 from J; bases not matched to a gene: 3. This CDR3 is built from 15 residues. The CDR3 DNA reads TGCGCCAGCAGCCAAGCGGGGGCCTCCTACAATGAGCAGTTCTTC. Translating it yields CASSQAGASYNEQFF. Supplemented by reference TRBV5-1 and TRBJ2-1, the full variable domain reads KAGVTQTPRYLIKTRGQQVTLSCSPISGHRSVSWYQQTPGQGLQFLFEYFSETQRNKGNFPGRFSGRQFSNSRSEMNVSTLELGDSALYLCASSQAGASYNEQFFGPGTRLTVL.

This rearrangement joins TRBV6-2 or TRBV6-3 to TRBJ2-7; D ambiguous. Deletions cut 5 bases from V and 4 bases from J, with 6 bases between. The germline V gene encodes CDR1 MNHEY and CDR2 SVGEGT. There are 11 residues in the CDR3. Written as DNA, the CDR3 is TGTGCCAGCAGTCAACATTACGAGCAGTACTTC. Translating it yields CASSQHYEQYF.

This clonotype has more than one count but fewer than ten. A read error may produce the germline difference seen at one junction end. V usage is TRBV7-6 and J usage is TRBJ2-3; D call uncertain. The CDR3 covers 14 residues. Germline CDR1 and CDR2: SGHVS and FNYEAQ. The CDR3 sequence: CVSSLNPQADTQYF. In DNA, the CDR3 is TGTGTCAGCAGCTTAAACCCGCAGGCGGATACGCAGTATTTT.

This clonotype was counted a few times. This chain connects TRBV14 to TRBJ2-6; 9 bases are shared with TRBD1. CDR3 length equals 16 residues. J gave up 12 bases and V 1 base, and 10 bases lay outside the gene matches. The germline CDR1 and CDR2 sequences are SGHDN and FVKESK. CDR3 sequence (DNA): TGTGCCAGCAGCCAAGGTTACCCCGGGACAGGGAGCGTCCTGACTTTC. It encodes CASSQGYPGTGSVLTF.

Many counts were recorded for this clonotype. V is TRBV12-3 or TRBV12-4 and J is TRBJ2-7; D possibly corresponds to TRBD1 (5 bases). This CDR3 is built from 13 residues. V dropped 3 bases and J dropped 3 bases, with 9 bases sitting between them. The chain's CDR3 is CASSFQGNYEQYF. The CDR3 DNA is TGTGCCAGCAGTTTCCAGGGAAACTACGAGCAGTACTTC.

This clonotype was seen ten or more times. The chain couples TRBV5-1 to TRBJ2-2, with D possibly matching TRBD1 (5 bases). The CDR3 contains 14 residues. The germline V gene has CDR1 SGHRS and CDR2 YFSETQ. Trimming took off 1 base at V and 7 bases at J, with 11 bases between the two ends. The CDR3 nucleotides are TGCGCCAGCAGCTTGCGGGCAGACAGCGGGGAGCTGTTTTTT. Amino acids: CASSLRADSGELFF.